Below are 14 T cell receptor beta chains sequenced from a single sample in a study of blood T cell repertoires in COVID-19. The table came from immunoSEQ multiplex PCR; TCRdb's copy has only in-frame clones and leaves some out. The sample consists of about 190,000 clones, 86% of them appearing once. The sequenced sample was PBMCs or T cells enriched from blood (not recorded which). All receptors derive from a woman aged 40 to 50 in a cohort exposed to, infected with or recovered from COVID-19 (not recorded which).

This sequence joins TRBV27 and TRBJ2-2; 9 bases agree with TRBD1. V shed 7 bases and J 6 bases; nucleotides not matched to a gene: 9. From germline, CDR1 is MNHEY and CDR2 SMNVEV (reference sequence). The CDR3 covers 15 residues. Here the CDR3 reads CASTQSTGGSGELFF. Here the CDR3 DNA reads TGTGCCAGCACCCAATCGACAGGGGGATCCGGGGAGCTGTTTTTT.

The V call is TRBV27, the J call TRBJ2-7, with 10 nucleotides matching TRBD2. V shed 5 bases, J shed 3 bases, and the junction held 4 bases outside the gene matches. Germline V gives CDR1 MNHEY, CDR2 SMNVEV (reference sequence). CDR3 length: 14 residues. CDR3 sequence (DNA): TGTGCCAGCAGTACAGCGGGAGGGTACTACGAGCAGTACTTC. Encoded protein: CASSTAGGYYEQYF.

J is TRBJ2-7 and V is TRBV7-9, with unresolved D. This CDR3 has 13 residues. Trimming stripped 2 bases from V and 2 bases from J, with 7 bases between. Germline CDR1 and CDR2: SEHNR and FQNEAQ (reference sequence). The DNA for the CDR3 is TGTGCCAGCAGCTTACACCCTACCTACGAGCAGTACTTC. It is translated as CASSLHPTYEQYF.

The chain combines TRBV7-2 with TRBJ1-2, with 11 bases that match TRBD1. The CDR3 covers 17 residues. The V gene end was trimmed by 1 base and the J gene end by 8 bases; junction bases not matched to a gene: 12. Germline V gene lookup returns CDR1 SGHTA and CDR2 FQGNSA. The CDR3 loop is CASSLDLPGQGGYGYTF. In DNA form, the CDR3 reads TGTGCCAGCAGCTTAGACCTACCGGGACAGGGGGGGTACGGCTACACCTTC. Drawing the rest from reference TRBV7-2 and TRBJ1-2, the complete variable domain is GAGVSQSPSNKVTEKGKDVELRCDPISGHTALYWYRQSLGQGLEFLIYFQGNSAPDKSGLPSDRFSAERTGGSVSTLTIQRTQQEDSAVYLCASSLDLPGQGGYGYTFGSGTRLTVV.

The chain combines TRBV27 with TRBJ1-1; the D is unclear. The V end lost 3 bases, the J end lost 3 bases, and 8 bases lay between the germline ends. The CDR3 length is 13 residues. Germline V lookup: CDR1 MNHEY, CDR2 SMNVEV (reference sequence). CDR3 sequence reads: CASSFGPDTEAFF. DNA for the CDR3: TGTGCCAGCAGTTTTGGGCCAGACACTGAAGCTTTCTTT.

The rearrangement uses TRBV15 and TRBJ1-5; TRBD1 might be the D (6 bases). This CDR3 contains 14 residues. Trimming took 5 bases from V and 2 from J, leaving 10 bases between them. CDR1 is LNHNV and CDR2 is YYDKDF in the germline V gene (reference sequence). The CDR3 region is CATSRRGGNQPQHF. In DNA, the CDR3 is TGTGCCACCAGCCGCAGGGGAGGCAATCAGCCCCAGCATTTT.

This clone is a singleton in its sample. The J gene is TRBJ2-7, the V gene TRBV15, with a tentative D call TRBD2 (5 bases). The V gene lost 0 bases and the J gene lost 3 bases, with 12 bases spanning the gap. Germline assignment: CDR1 LNHNV and CDR2 YYDKDF (reference sequence). The CDR3 sequence is 15 residues long. The CDR3 DNA sequence: TGTGCCACCAGCAGAGATCGGCTAGCTCGCTACGAGCAGTACTTC. Its protein is CATSRDRLARYEQYF.

This clone was recorded only once. The chain has TRBV27 and TRBJ1-2; TRBD1 is a possible D gene (5 bases). Trimming shortened V by 0 bases and J by 4 bases, and 6 bases separated the two germline ends. This CDR3 has 13 amino acids. CDR1 is MNHEY, CDR2 SMNVEV, per germline (reference sequence). The CDR3 region has the DNA TGTGCCAGCAGTTTATCGGGGGGCTATGGCTACACCTTC. Its protein product is CASSLSGGYGYTF.

This clone was seen just once. The chain carries TRBV24-1 and TRBJ1-5; 8 bases align to TRBD1. Trimming took 3 bases from V and 6 from J; bases not matched to a gene: 6. The germline V gene has CDR1 KGHDR and CDR2 SFDVKD. This CDR3 has 15 residues. This CDR3 reads CATSDPRGPGQPQHF. The CDR3 coding sequence is TGTGCCACCAGTGATCCCAGGGGGCCAGGTCAGCCCCAGCATTTT.

The chain has TRBV5-1 and TRBJ1-2; tentatively, D is TRBD1 (6 bases). Trimming cost V 0 bases and J 6 bases, with 12 bases left between them. The CDR3 runs 14 residues. CDR1 and CDR2 from the germline V gene are SGHRS and YFSETQ. The CDR3 loop is CASSLGWAGDGYTF. DNA for the CDR3: TGCGCCAGCAGCTTGGGGTGGGCAGGGGATGGCTACACCTTC.

The rearrangement links TRBV20-1 to TRBJ2-5; D gene unclear. The CDR3 contains 11 residues. The ends were cut back, 6 bases at V and 8 bases at J, with 13 bases in the middle. The germline CDR1 and CDR2 sequences are DFQATT and SNEGSKA (reference sequence). CDR3 bases: TGCAGTGCCCTCGACTTGCCAACCCAGTACTTC. Protein sequence: CSALDLPTQYF.

This clone was observed a single time. The chain links TRBV20-1 to TRBJ1-1; D gene uncertain. The CDR3 length is 11 residues. Trimming left V 3 bases short and J 5 bases short, with 7 bases between. Germline CDR1 reads DFQATT; CDR2 reads SNEGSKA (reference sequence). The CDR3, as DNA: TGCAGTGCTAGTCGGGGAACTGAAGCTTTCTTT. Translating gives CSASRGTEAFF.

The chain couples TRBV4-1 to TRBJ2-5, with 9 bases that match TRBD1. This CDR3 has 15 amino acids. Germline lookup yields CDR1 MGHRA and CDR2 YSYEKL. V was clipped by 2 bases and J by 4 bases; unmatched bases: 5. The CDR3 sequence: CASSQSEDRGETQYF. As DNA, the CDR3 is TGCGCCAGCAGCCAATCGGAGGACAGGGGAGAGACCCAGTACTTC.

V is TRBV6-5 and J is TRBJ2-7, with TRBD1 identical over 7 bases. From germline, CDR1 is MNHEY and CDR2 SVGAGI. CDR3 length: 15 residues. Germline trimming cut 4 bases from V and 2 bases from J; bases unmatched to any gene: 8. CDR3 coding DNA: TGTGCCAGCAGTTCCCCGGGACAGACGACCTACGAGCAGTACTTC. Translating it yields CASSSPGQTTYEQYF.